This T cell receptor (beta chain) derives from a study of cytomegalovirus exposure and HLA in healthy donors. Study observations and caveats: Cytomegalovirus-associated status was assigned to 164 TCR beta chains. When analyzed later, a missense DCLRE1C variant was found to be linked to TCR beta V- and J-gene trimming. Most TCR beta V segments were productive about 87% or about 30% of the time in an earlier analysis.

Concerning this clone: What it recognizes is unknown.

The PCR employed 60 Vbeta primers together with 13 Jbeta primers. Only in-frame clones appear in the TCRdb table, and some are missing; sequencing was by immunoSEQ multiplex PCR. The sample yields hundreds of thousands of clones, 82% seen once. This sequence was found in a middle-aged man in good health and CMV-seropositive. Source material: PBMCs.

CDR3 protein: CASSPSSQNNEQFF. CDR3 nucleotide sequence: TGTGCCAGCAGTCCTTCGTCTCAGAACAATGAGCAGTTCTTC. V is TRBV6-5 and J is TRBJ2-1; no reliable D call. In germline, CDR1 is MNHEY, CDR2 SVGAGI. V was clipped by 5 bases and J by 5 bases, with 13 bases between them. This CDR3 has 14 residues.